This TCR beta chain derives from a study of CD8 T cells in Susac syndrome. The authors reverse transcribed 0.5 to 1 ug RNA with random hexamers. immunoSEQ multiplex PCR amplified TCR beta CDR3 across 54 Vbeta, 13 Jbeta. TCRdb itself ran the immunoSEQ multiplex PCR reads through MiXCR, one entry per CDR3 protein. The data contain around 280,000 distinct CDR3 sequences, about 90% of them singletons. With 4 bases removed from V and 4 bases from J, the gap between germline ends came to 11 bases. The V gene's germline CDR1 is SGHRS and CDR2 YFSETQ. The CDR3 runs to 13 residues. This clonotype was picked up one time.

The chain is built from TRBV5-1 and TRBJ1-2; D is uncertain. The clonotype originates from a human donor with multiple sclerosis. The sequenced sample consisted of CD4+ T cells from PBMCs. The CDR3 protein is CASSLRLGYGYTF. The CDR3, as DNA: TGCGCCAGCAGCCTTCGTTTGGGCTATGGCTACACCTTC. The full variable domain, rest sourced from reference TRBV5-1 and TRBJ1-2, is KAGVTQTPRYLIKTRGQQVTLSCSPISGHRSVSWYQQTPGQGLQFLFEYFSETQRNKGNFPGRFSGRQFSNSRSEMNVSTLELGDSALYLCASSLRLGYGYTFGSGTRLTVV.